Below are 26 T cell receptor beta chains sequenced from a single sample in a study of T cells in women clearing cervical HPV infection. The data were produced by immunoSEQ multiplex PCR, yet TCRdb's version contains in-frame clones alone and is incomplete. This sample contains 30,000 to 50,000 clones. The sample consisted of blood buffy coat. These receptor sequences come from a woman aged 18-70 years with a cervical HPV16 infection that either progressed to CIN3+ or cleared (not recorded which).

To note about this clone: The read stops 3 residues short of the end of the CDR3; the missing end is completed from the germline J gene. The rearrangement links TRBV5-8 to TRBJ2-2; 9 nucleotides line up with TRBD1. CDR1 and CDR2 (germline): SGHTS, YDEGEE. This CDR3 contains 15 residues. After removal of 4 bases from V and 6 bases from J, the junction contained 7 bases not matched to a gene. The part of the CDR3 DNA that was read is TGTGCCAGCAGCCTGGGGGGACAGGGCTCCGGGGAG. Its protein product is CASSLGGQGSGE. The full CDR3 is CASSLGGQGSGELFF.

With respect to this clone: The read terminates 3 residues before the CDR3 end, so the remaining end is supplied by the germline J gene. This chain uses TRBV10-3 with TRBJ2-3, with 11 positions matching TRBD2. The V and J ends lost 10 bases and 5 bases, in that order; junction bases with no gene match: 8. Germline CDR1 reads ENHRY; CDR2 reads SYGVKD. This CDR3 comprises 14 residues. CDR3 DNA, as far as it was read: TGTGCCACCTCTAGCGGGGGGAATCAAGATACG. Translating gives CATSSGGNQDT. The CDR3, in full, reads CATSSGGNQDTQYF.

Partial CDR3 DNA: TGTGCCTGTCGCGGACAGGGGGCTGGGGCCAACGTC. It codes for CACRGQGAGANV. The full CDR3 protein is CACRGQGAGANVLTF. The rearrangement joins TRBV30 to TRBJ2-6; 10 nucleotides agree with TRBD1. The CDR3 goes on 3 residues after the read ends, and that part is filled in from the germline J gene. Germline loops: CDR1 GTSNPN, CDR2 SVGIG (reference sequence). V was clipped by 6 bases and J by 2 bases; unmatched bases: 4. CDR3 size: 15 residues.

CDR3: CSASAGVLNTEAFF. CDR3 DNA (partial): TGCAGTGCTAGTGCGGGGGTGCTGAACACTGAA. The V gene is TRBV20-1, the J gene TRBJ1-1; tentative D call: TRBD1 (5 bases). The observed sequence ends 3 residues before the CDR3 terminus, with the missing tail filled in from the germline J gene. Between the trimmed V and J ends, which lost 3 bases and 0 bases, there was a span of 11 bases. Per germline, CDR1 DFQATT and CDR2 SNEGSKA (reference sequence). CDR3 length: 14 amino acids.

With respect to this clone: The read ends 3 residues shy of where the CDR3 ends; the end is completed using the germline J gene. The chain has TRBV6-1 and TRBJ1-2, with TRBD1 matching 7 bases. Germline CDR1 and CDR2: MNHNS and SASEGT. V lost 2 bases to trimming and J lost 1 base; unmatched junction nucleotides: 4. CDR3 length: 15 residues. CDR3 bases read: TGTGCCAGCAGTGAAAGGGGGACAGTTAACTATGGC. Its protein product is CASSERGTVNYG. The entire CDR3 is CASSERGTVNYGYTF.

Regarding this clone: From the germline J gene comes the end of the CDR3, since the read stops 3 residues before it. The V gene is TRBV2, the J gene TRBJ2-3; a possible D gene is TRBD1 (6 bases). Trimming took off 7 bases at V and 2 bases at J, with 13 bases between the two ends. The CDR3 contains 14 residues. Germline CDR1 and CDR2: SNHLY and FYNNEI. This chain's CDR3 is CASKRDTNTDTQYF. CDR3 DNA (partial): TGTGCCAGCAAAAGGGACACCAACACAGATACG.

The CDR3 spells CAWSVQANQPQHF. The sequenced CDR3 bases are TGTGCCTGGAGTGTTCAGGCTAATCAGCCC. This chain links TRBV30 with TRBJ1-5; D gene uncertain. The read is 3 residues too short to cover the CDR3 end, so that end is filled in from the germline J gene. The CDR3 totals 13 residues. Germline V lookup: CDR1 GTSNPN, CDR2 SVGIG (reference sequence). Trimming took off 0 bases at V and 4 bases at J, with 7 bases between the two ends.

For this clone: The read terminates 3 residues ahead of where the CDR3 ends, so the germline J gene completes it. Additional DNA sequences in this sample encode the identical CDR3. The V gene is TRBV19, the J gene TRBJ2-2, with D possibly being TRBD2 (6 bases). Germline V gene data show CDR1 as LNHDA and CDR2 as SQIVND (reference sequence). The CDR3 spans 12 residues. CDR3 DNA (partial): TGTGCCAGTAGTACCGGGGGTGGAGAG. It is translated as CASSTGGGE. The entire CDR3 reads CASSTGGGELFF. The full variable domain, rest sourced from reference TRBV19 and TRBJ2-2, is DGGITQSPKYLFRKEGQNVTLSCEQNLNHDAMYWYRQDPGQGLRLIYYSQIVNDFQKGDIAEGYSVSREKKESFPLTVTSAQKNPTAFYLCASSTGGGELFFGEGSRLTVL.

On this clone: The sequenced fragment ends 3 residues before the CDR3 boundary, so the rest is inferred from the germline J gene. The V call is TRBV6-1, the J call TRBJ2-7; TRBD1 aligns across 7 bases. V lost 4 bases and J lost 2; bases outside the gene matches: 11. This CDR3 contains 16 residues. CDR1 is MNHNS and CDR2 is SASEGT in the germline V gene. The covered CDR3 bases are TGTGCCAGCAGTGCGCTGAGGACAGGCGACCCCTACGAG. Protein sequence: CASSALRTGDPYE. The CDR3 as a whole reads CASSALRTGDPYEQYF.

Remarks on this clone: With the read ending 3 residues before the CDR3 end, the germline J gene is used to fill in that end. V gene TRBV5-4 combines with J gene TRBJ1-1; TRBD1 is a possible D gene (6 bases). The germline V gene encodes CDR1 SGHNT and CDR2 YYREEE (reference sequence). With 5 bases removed from V and 7 bases from J, the gap between germline ends came to 15 bases. The CDR3 runs 13 residues. The sequenced part of the CDR3 DNA is TGTGCCAGCAGTCCTACAGGGTGGGATGAA. This encodes CASSPTGWDE. The full CDR3 sequence reads CASSPTGWDEAFF.

Details on this clone: The missing CDR3 end, 3 residues past where the read stops, is filled in from the germline J gene. The V and J genes are TRBV7-8 and TRBJ1-1; the match to TRBD1 covers 7 bases. The trim removed 5 bases at V and 4 bases at J, leaving 10 bases unmatched. Germline CDR1 is SGHVS and CDR2 is FQNEAQ. CDR3 length equals 15 residues. CDR3 residues: CASSPGQPGATEAFF. CDR3 DNA, as far as it was read: TGTGCCAGCAGCCCGGGACAGCCGGGGGCCACTGAA.

Note on this clone: The sequenced fragment ends 3 residues before the CDR3 boundary, so the rest is inferred from the germline J gene. The chain has TRBV5-1 and TRBJ2-1; D could derive from TRBD1 or TRBD2 (6 bases each). Germline V gives CDR1 SGHRS, CDR2 YFSETQ. The CDR3 has 15 amino acids. V was trimmed by 2 bases and J by 4 bases, leaving 13 bases between them. The CDR3 region is CASSLGGTSYNEQFF. CDR3 bases read: TGCGCCAGCAGCTTAGGAGGGACATCTTACAATGAG.

Regarding this clone: The CDR3 goes on 3 residues after the read ends, and that part is filled in from the germline J gene. V and J are TRBV19 and TRBJ1-6, with D perhaps matching TRBD1 (6 bases). Germline V CDR1 and CDR2: LNHDA, SQIVND (reference sequence). CDR3 length equals 14 residues. V lost 5 bases to trimming and J lost 4 bases, with 9 bases between them. Partial CDR3 DNA: TGTGCCAGTAGTCCTGGACAGTATAATTCACCC. Its protein product is CASSPGQYNSP. The whole CDR3 sequence reads CASSPGQYNSPLHF.

About this clone itself: The read terminates 3 residues before the CDR3 end, so the remaining end is supplied by the germline J gene. This sequence joins TRBV30 and TRBJ2-1; 9 bases are a match to TRBD2. Germline V gene data show CDR1 as GTSNPN and CDR2 as SVGIG (reference sequence). The V and J ends lost 0 bases and 5 bases, in that order; junction bases with no gene match: 5. CDR3 length: 15 residues. The CDR3 protein is CAWSVGGGAHNEQFF. CDR3 DNA (partial): TGTGCCTGGAGTGTAGGCGGGGGGGCTCACAATGAG. Full variable domain (rest looked up from reference TRBV30 and TRBJ2-1): SQTIHQWPATLVQPVGSPLSLECTVEGTSNPNLYWYRQAAGRGLQLLFYSVGIGQISSEVPQNLSASRPQDRQFILSSKKLLLSDSGFYLCAWSVGGGAHNEQFFGPGTRLTVL.

A remark on this clone: The CDR3 end is not reached by the read, which stops 3 residues before it; the germline J gene fills it in. The chain couples TRBV12-3 or TRBV12-4 to TRBJ1-3; D uncertain. This CDR3 has 15 amino acids. Between the trimmed V and J ends, which lost 3 bases and 0 bases, there was a span of 9 bases. The CDR3: CASSFVAVSGNTIYF. The CDR3 DNA, read in part, is TGTGCCAGCAGTTTTGTCGCAGTCTCTGGAAACACC.

About this clone itself: The CDR3 goes on 3 residues after the read ends, and that part is filled in from the germline J gene. The chain recombines TRBV19 with TRBJ1-2; perhaps TRBD1 as D (5 bases). Germline V gene lookup returns CDR1 LNHDA and CDR2 SQIVND (reference sequence). This CDR3 is built from 15 residues. V lost 1 base, J lost 2 bases, and 11 bases lay in between. The part of the CDR3 DNA that was read is TGTGCCAGTAGTATAGCGGCCAGGGAGAACTATGGC. Protein: CASSIAARENYG. The CDR3 in its entirety is CASSIAARENYGYTF.

In regard to this clone: The DNA ends 3 residues before the CDR3 does, and the rest of the CDR3 is filled in from the germline J gene. The chain carries TRBV7-9 and TRBJ1-5, with a possible D match to TRBD1 (5 bases). CDR3 length equals 15 residues. V was pared by 3 bases and J by 6 bases, with 15 bases between. Germline V gives CDR1 SEHNR, CDR2 FQNEAQ (reference sequence). The CDR3 DNA, read in part, is TGTGCCAGCAGCTTTAGTGGGGCCGCCGGTCAGCCC. Translation gives CASSFSGAAGQP. The full CDR3 is CASSFSGAAGQPQHF. The entire variable domain, with the rest obtained from reference TRBV7-9 and TRBJ1-5, is as follows: DTGVSQNPRHKITKRGQNVTFRCDPISEHNRLYWYRQTLGQGPEFLTYFQNEAQLEKSRLLSDRFSAERPKGSFSTLEIQRTEQGDSAMYLCASSFSGAAGQPQHFGDGTRLSIL.

Comments on this clone: The CDR3 extends 3 residues past the end of the read, so its final part is completed from the germline J gene. This chain links TRBV5-4 with TRBJ2-5, with 9 positions matching TRBD1. The junction had 5 bases not matched to a gene; V was cut back by 3 bases and J by 2 bases. Per germline, CDR1 SGHNT and CDR2 YYREEE (reference sequence). The CDR3 runs to 15 residues. CDR3 sequence: CASSSKQGAQETQYF. The CDR3 bases that were read are TGTGCCAGCAGCTCAAAACAGGGGGCACAAGAGACC.

For this clone: The CDR3 goes on 3 residues after the read ends, and that part is filled in from the germline J gene. The chain joins TRBV30 to TRBJ1-6; 7 bases match TRBD1. CDR1 GTSNPN and CDR2 SVGIG come from the germline V gene (reference sequence). V was clipped by 5 bases and J by 0 bases; unmatched bases: 4. The CDR3 runs 15 residues. The sequenced CDR3 bases are TGTGCCTGGGGCCAGGGGGTCTCCTATAATTCACCC. It is translated as CAWGQGVSYNSP. In full, the CDR3 is CAWGQGVSYNSPLHF.

Of note for this clone: The missing CDR3 end, 3 residues past where the read stops, is filled in from the germline J gene. The rearrangement uses TRBV5-6 and TRBJ1-6; a weak D match, TRBD1 (6 bases). Trimming pared 3 bases from V and 5 bases from J, leaving 12 bases between. Germline V gene sequence: CDR1 SGHDT, CDR2 YYEEEE. CDR3 length equals 15 residues. CDR3 DNA, as far as it was read: TGTGCCAGCAGCTGGAGGACAGCCGATAATTCACCC. Amino acids: CASSWRTADNSP. The CDR3 reads in full as CASSWRTADNSPLHF. Looking up the rest from reference TRBV5-6 and TRBJ1-6 gives the full variable domain: DAGVTQSPTHLIKTRGQQVTLRCSPKSGHDTVSWYQQALGQGPQFIFQYYEEEERQRGNFPDRFSGHQFPNYSSELNVNALLLGDSALYLCASSWRTADNSPLHFGNGTRLTVT.

Notes on this clone: The read gets to within 3 residues of the CDR3 end, and the germline J gene fills in the rest. The V call is TRBV7-9, the J call TRBJ1-6; 11 bases fit TRBD1. With V trimmed by 6 bases and J by 9 bases, 1 base remained unmatched. The CDR3 has 13 amino acids. In germline, CDR1 is SEHNR, CDR2 FQNEAQ (reference sequence). Partial CDR3 DNA: TGTGCCAGCAGGGGACAGGGGGGTTCACCC. Its translation is CASRGQGGSP. The complete CDR3 sequence is CASRGQGGSPLHF.

As for this clone: The read finishes 3 residues shy of the CDR3 end, and the germline J gene is used to complete it. V usage is TRBV11-2 and J usage is TRBJ1-6, with D perhaps matching TRBD1 (5 bases). The CDR3 spans 15 residues. Germline CDR1 reads SGHAT; CDR2 reads FQNNGV. Trimming removed 0 bases at V and 11 bases at J, with 14 bases between. The sequenced CDR3 bases are TGTGCCAGCAGCTTAGAACGTCAGGGTCGAGCACCC. Amino acid sequence: CASSLERQGRAP. The entire CDR3 reads CASSLERQGRAPLHF.

For this clone: The sequenced fragment ends 3 residues before the CDR3 boundary, so the rest is inferred from the germline J gene. The chain carries TRBV20-1 and TRBJ2-7; maybe TRBD2 (5 bases). V lost 3 bases and J 2 bases, leaving 8 bases between the germline ends. Germline assignment: CDR1 DFQATT and CDR2 SNEGSKA (reference sequence). CDR3 length: 12 residues. The sequenced part of the CDR3 DNA is TGCAGTGCTAGCCAGACTACCTACGAG. Amino acids: CSASQTTYE. The full CDR3 is CSASQTTYEQYF.

Note on this clone: The read terminates 3 residues ahead of where the CDR3 ends, so the germline J gene completes it. This chain joins TRBV19 and TRBJ1-3, with a possible D match to TRBD1 (5 bases). The CDR3 loop spans 15 amino acids. Germline V gives CDR1 LNHDA, CDR2 SQIVND (reference sequence). Trimming pared 6 bases from V and 0 bases from J, leaving 12 bases between. CDR3 bases read: TGTGCCAGTAGGCCCCGGGGGGACTCTGGAAACACC. This translates into CASRPRGDSGNT. The complete CDR3 sequence is CASRPRGDSGNTIYF.

Concerning this clone itself: Read sequence stops 3 residues before the CDR3 end, and the germline J gene provides the missing end. This chain joins TRBV18 and TRBJ1-3; unclear D gene. Trimming took 3 bases from V and 0 from J, leaving 12 bases between them. Germline V gene data show CDR1 as KGHSH and CDR2 as LQKENI. CDR3 length: 16 amino acids. CDR3 DNA (partial): TGTGCCAGCTCACCGTCAGCCGGACTCTCTGGAAACACC. Its translation: CASSPSAGLSGNT. The whole CDR3 protein is CASSPSAGLSGNTIYF.

A note on this clone: Coverage ceases 3 residues before the CDR3 finishes, and the germline J gene fills in the end. The V call is TRBV19, the J call TRBJ1-3; TRBD1 is a possible D gene (5 bases). The CDR3 sequence is 17 residues long. Trimming left V 5 bases short and J 2 bases short, with 19 bases between. Per germline, CDR1 LNHDA and CDR2 SQIVND (reference sequence). The covered CDR3 bases are TGTGCCAGTAGTGCAGGGTTTAAATCTCTTACTGGAAACACC. It translates to CASSAGFKSLTGNT. The full CDR3 is CASSAGFKSLTGNTIYF.